Below are 16 T cell receptor beta chains sequenced from a single sample in a study of vaccination and CD4 T cells after COVID-19. Treatment: roughly 11-day PBMC culture with coronavirus spike peptide pools or control peptides (ViraFEST assay). Antigens of these TCRs are unknown. Cultured CD4+ T-cell DNA underwent Oncomine TCR Beta short-read sequencing. TCRdb recomputed calls from the PCR reads with MiXCR, one row per CDR3 protein. There are some 2,900 distinct CDR3 sequences in the sample; under 80% occur only once, and under 25% lies in the top ten. Input material: CD4+ T cells from blood, cultured in vitro. Every receptor here comes from a human donor who had recovered from COVID-19.

J is TRBJ1-2 and V is TRBV20-1; D call uncertain. Germline assignment: CDR1 DFQATT and CDR2 SNEGSKA (reference sequence). There are 13 residues in the CDR3. Trimming took off 0 bases at V and 7 bases at J, with 12 bases between the two ends. The CDR3 loop is CSAREGAASGYTF. CDR3 DNA: TGCAGTGCTAGAGAGGGCGCAGCGAGTGGCTACACCTTC.

This clonotype was counted only a few times. J is TRBJ2-7 and V is TRBV6-6; TRBD1 matches 10 bases. This CDR3 is built from 13 residues. V lost 8 bases, J lost 5 bases, and 6 bases stayed unmatched. Per germline, CDR1 MNHNY and CDR2 SVGAGI (reference sequence). CDR3 loop: CASRGTGVNEQYF. CDR3 coding DNA: TGTGCCAGCCGTGGGACAGGGGTAAACGAGCAGTACTTC.

The chain couples TRBV28 to TRBJ1-6; D ambiguous. The germline gives CDR1 MDHEN, CDR2 SYDVKM. The CDR3 is 15 amino acids. V lost 6 bases and J lost 9, with 18 bases in between. The CDR3 sequence: CASRNQPSSGSPLHF. The CDR3 DNA reads TGTGCCAGCAGGAACCAGCCTAGCTCAGGTTCACCCCTCCACTTT.

This chain joins TRBV2 and TRBJ1-5, with TRBD1 identical over 10 bases. The J segment lost 6 bases and the V segment lost 6 bases, leaving 2 bases of the junction unmatched. This CDR3 spans 13 amino acids. Germline lookup yields CDR1 SNHLY and CDR2 FYNNEI. CDR3 nucleotides: TGTGCCAGCAGCGGACAGGGGGGTCAGCCCCAGCATTTT. Its protein product is CASSGQGGQPQHF.

The V gene is TRBV5-5, the J gene TRBJ1-1; TRBD1 might be the D (5 bases). The V and J ends lost 2 bases and 1 base respectively, with 12 bases between them. Per germline, CDR1 SGHKS and CDR2 YYEKEE (reference sequence). This CDR3 is 15 amino acids long. The CDR3 region has the DNA TGTGCCAGCAGCTTCACCGGGACTGCGAACACTGAAGCTTTCTTT. It is translated as CASSFTGTANTEAFF. The complete variable domain, with remaining parts taken from reference TRBV5-5 and TRBJ1-1, reads DAGVTQSPTHLIKTRGQQVTLRCSPISGHKSVSWYQQVLGQGPQFIFQYYEKEERGRGNFPDRFSARQFPNYSSELNVNALLLGDSALYLCASSFTGTANTEAFFGQGTRLTVV.

J is TRBJ1-1 and V is TRBV11-2; weak D call: TRBD1 (6 bases). The V end lost 8 bases, the J end lost 4 bases, and 17 bases lay between the germline ends. CDR3 size: 14 residues. CDR1 and CDR2 from the germline V gene are SGHAT and FQNNGV. In DNA form, the CDR3 reads TGTGCCAGCGGCCCGGGGGGCTGGAGCACTGAAGCTTTCTTT. The encoded protein is CASGPGGWSTEAFF.

This chain links TRBV6-1 with TRBJ1-5; 12 bases fit TRBD1. With V trimmed by 6 bases and J by 2 bases, 5 bases remained unmatched. The CDR3 consists of 16 residues. Germline V lookup: CDR1 MNHNS, CDR2 SASEGT. The CDR3 DNA is TGTGCCAGCAGGGCCGGGACAGGGGGCGGCAATCAGCCCCAGCATTTT. Translated, it gives CASRAGTGGGNQPQHF.

This chain links TRBV6-5 with TRBJ1-5; 9 nucleotides agree with TRBD1. This CDR3 contains 16 residues. Germline V lookup: CDR1 MNHEY, CDR2 SVGAGI. Trimming cost V 4 bases and J 2 bases; bases outside gene matches: 6. CDR3 region: CASSFPTGGGNQPQHF. Written as DNA, the CDR3 is TGTGCCAGCAGTTTTCCGACAGGGGGGGGCAATCAGCCCCAGCATTTT.

The chain recombines TRBV27 with TRBJ1-1; possible D gene TRBD1, 6 bases. Per the germline V gene, CDR1 is MNHEY and CDR2 is SMNVEV (reference sequence). Between the trimmed V and J ends, which lost 5 bases and 1 base, there was a span of 8 bases. This CDR3 comprises 13 residues. This CDR3 reads CASSARGNTEAFF. The CDR3 DNA follows: TGTGCCAGCAGTGCCAGGGGGAACACTGAAGCTTTCTTT.

The chain joins TRBV27 to TRBJ1-2; D not resolved. The V and J ends lost 5 bases and 6 bases respectively, with 10 bases between them. There are 12 residues in the CDR3. CDR1 and CDR2 (germline): MNHEY, SMNVEV (reference sequence). The CDR3 region has the DNA TGTGCCAGCAGTCTTCGAGGGAATGGCTACACCTTC. Amino acids: CASSLRGNGYTF.

The V call is TRBV20-1, the J call TRBJ1-6; D is undetermined. Trimming left V 3 bases short and J 0 bases short, with 9 bases between. Germline assignment: CDR1 DFQATT and CDR2 SNEGSKA (reference sequence). This CDR3 has 15 residues. Here the CDR3 DNA reads TGCAGTGCTAGGGACGGAAGCTCCTATAATTCACCCCTCCACTTT. The encoded protein is CSARDGSSYNSPLHF.

The chain uses TRBV7-9 and TRBJ1-1; D is ambiguous. This CDR3 is built from 17 residues. V was trimmed by 1 base and J by 3 bases, leaving 18 bases between them. Looked up from germline, CDR1 is SEHNR and CDR2 is FQNEAQ (reference sequence). The DNA for the CDR3 is TGTGCCAGCAGCTTAGTCCGACGATTGGCGGGAGACACTGAAGCTTTCTTT. Its translation: CASSLVRRLAGDTEAFF.

This clonotype has more than one count but fewer than ten. This chain links TRBV20-1 with TRBJ1-5; TRBD1 is a possible D gene (5 bases). The V gene's germline CDR1 is DFQATT and CDR2 SNEGSKA (reference sequence). CDR3 length equals 14 residues. The V and J ends lost 7 bases and 7 bases respectively, with 20 bases between them. Written as DNA, the CDR3 is TGCAGTGTCATGCAAGGGGCGCTCGGACAGCCCCAGCATTTT. It encodes CSVMQGALGQPQHF.

The V call is TRBV6-1, the J call TRBJ1-1; D unclear. V was cut by 7 bases and J by 1 base, with 19 bases left in between. The CDR3 contains 16 residues. Germline V gene sequence: CDR1 MNHNS, CDR2 SASEGT. The CDR3 loop is CASISALGGGNTEAFF. The CDR3 DNA follows: TGTGCCAGCATTTCGGCCTTAGGTGGTGGGAACACTGAAGCTTTCTTT.

This sequence joins TRBV10-3 and TRBJ1-2, with D perhaps matching TRBD1 (5 bases). This CDR3 has 15 residues. Germline CDR1 and CDR2: ENHRY and SYGVKD. Trimming removed 11 bases at V and 4 bases at J, with 23 bases between. CDR3 coding DNA: TGTGCCGCGGATCCAGGGATAAGGGAGTCCTATGGCTACACCTTC. This codes for CAADPGIRESYGYTF.

The chain links TRBV23-1 to TRBJ1-1, with TRBD1 matching over 9 bases. Being an ORF, TRBV23-1 has a function that is uncertain. The CDR3 length is 13 residues. Unmatched junction bases numbered 2, after V lost 6 bases and J lost 3 bases. The CDR3 here is CASSRDRDTEAFF. The CDR3 DNA reads TGCGCCAGCAGCCGGGACAGGGACACTGAAGCTTTCTTT.